These T cell receptor beta chains were read from a single sample in a study of T cells after yellow fever vaccination. TCRdb re-analysed the 5' RACE reads in MiXCR, keeping a single row per CDR3 protein. The sample carries about 350,000 distinct CDR3 sequences, 7% to 9% recorded once. Here the sequenced sample was PBMCs, taken more than 40 days after the first yellow fever vaccination. The receptors shown here come from a man between 18 and 29 years old who received the YFV17D yellow fever vaccine. The CDR3 runs from the conserved cysteine through the conserved F or W. A D gene is named only where the DNA matches it firmly. Only part of the rows carry a size: once, few, many, or a class if the clone is expanded.

j_call d_call v_call clone_size cdr3_aa cdr3_nt
TRBJ1-1 NA TRBV30 few CAWRAQGTEAFF TGTGCCTGGAGAGCGCAAGGGACTGAAGCTTTCTTT
TRBJ1-2 TRBD1 TRBV6-2/TRBV6-3 few CASSPTGFLVDGYTF TGTGCCAGCAGCCCGACAGGGTTTTTGGTCGATGGCTACACCTTC
TRBJ2-4 NA TRBV1 few CTSSQPRLAGENIQYF TGCACCAGCAGCCAACCGAGACTAGCGGGTGAAAACATTCAGTACTTC
TRBJ2-3 NA TRBV7-2 NA CASSLVREDTQYF TGTGCCAGCAGCTTAGTCAGGGAAGATACGCAGTATTTT
TRBJ2-7 TRBD2 TRBV19 NA CASKEKASGYVEQYF TGTGCCAGTAAGGAGAAGGCTAGCGGGTACGTCGAGCAGTACTTC
TRBJ2-1 TRBD2 TRBV15 many CATGPAPGTTYNEQFF TGTGCCACCGGTCCAGCCCCCGGGACTACCTACAATGAGCAGTTCTTC
TRBJ2-5 NA TRBV7-9 NA CASSPSGSLQETQYF TGTGCCAGCAGCCCCTCGGGGAGCCTACAAGAGACCCAGTACTTC
TRBJ1-1 NA TRBV7-9 many CASSLGGTNTEAFF TGTGCCAGCAGCTTAGGGGGGACGAACACTGAAGCTTTCTTT
TRBJ2-3 NA TRBV5-1 few CASSLVYHSTDTQYF TGCGCCAGCAGCTTGGTCTACCATAGCACAGATACGCAGTATTTT
TRBJ2-7 TRBD1 TRBV5-1 NA CASSAGQGGEQYF TGCGCCAGCAGCGCGGGACAGGGTGGCGAGCAGTACTTC
TRBJ2-1 TRBD2 TRBV5-1 NA CASSFGLAGVNEQFF TGCGCCAGCAGCTTCGGACTAGCGGGGGTCAATGAGCAGTTCTTC
TRBJ1-2 NA TRBV7-9 NA CASSLLLGNSYGYTF TGTGCCAGCAGCTTACTATTGGGAAACTCCTATGGCTACACCTTC
TRBJ1-1 NA TRBV7-2 NA CASSLEGRRNTEAFF TGTGCCAGCAGCTTAGAAGGGCGACGGAACACTGAAGCTTTCTTT
TRBJ2-7 NA TRBV29-1 NA CSARPTGGYEQYF TGCAGCGCCAGACCGACAGGAGGCTACGAGCAGTACTTC
TRBJ1-1 TRBD1 TRBV18 NA CASSRTGTGENTEAFF TGTGCCAGCTCACGTACCGGGACAGGGGAAAACACTGAAGCTTTCTTT
TRBJ2-1 TRBD2 TRBV5-1 few CASSSIAGSYNEQFF TGCGCCAGCAGCTCAATAGCGGGCTCCTACAATGAGCAGTTCTTC
TRBJ2-2 NA TRBV10-3 many CAISEQGNTGELFF TGTGCCATCAGTGAACAGGGTAACACCGGGGAGCTGTTTTTT
TRBJ1-2 NA TRBV5-1 NA CASSLDSSPGGYTF TGCGCCAGCAGCTTGGACAGCTCTCCCGGCGGCTACACCTTC
TRBJ2-5 TRBD2 TRBV7-2 few CASSAGLQETQYF TGTGCCAGCTCCGCGGGACTACAAGAGACCCAGTACTTC
TRBJ2-5 TRBD2 TRBV12-3/TRBV12-4 few CASRPSTSGGWSQYF TGTGCCAGCAGGCCCTCGACTAGCGGGGGGTGGTCCCAGTACTTC
TRBJ1-5 NA TRBV27 NA CASSFQTSNQPQHF TGTGCCAGCAGTTTCCAGACTAGCAATCAGCCCCAGCATTTT
TRBJ2-1 NA TRBV25-1 NA CASSGGLLSYNEQFF TGTGCCAGCAGTGGAGGACTCCTCTCCTACAATGAGCAGTTCTTC
TRBJ2-7 NA TRBV5-1 NA CASSLDPREQYF TGCGCCAGCAGCTTGGATCCTAGGGAGCAGTACTTC
TRBJ2-3 TRBD2 TRBV20-1 few CSALPLAGGPDTQYF TGCAGTGCTCTCCCTCTAGCGGGGGGGCCCGATACGCAGTATTTT
TRBJ1-6 TRBD1 TRBV6-1 few CASRRQGANNSPLHF TGTGCCAGCAGAAGACAGGGGGCTAATAATTCACCCCTCCACTTT
TRBJ2-7 NA TRBV19 few CASSIGGYDEQYF TGTGCCAGTAGTATCGGGGGCTACGACGAGCAGTACTTC
TRBJ1-3 NA TRBV19 many CASSARSSDTIYF TGTGCCAGTAGTGCGAGGTCGTCGGACACCATATATTTT
TRBJ2-2 NA TRBV7-2 few CASRGRAWDTGELFF TGTGCCAGCCGTGGCAGGGCTTGGGACACCGGGGAGCTGTTTTTT
TRBJ2-3 NA TRBV29-1 few CSVAHSGTDTQYF TGCAGCGTGGCACATTCCGGCACAGATACGCAGTATTTT
TRBJ2-1 TRBD2 TRBV23-1 NA CASNRTGLAVYNEQFF TGCGCCAGCAATAGAACCGGACTAGCGGTCTACAATGAGCAGTTCTTC
TRBJ2-1 TRBD2 TRBV29-1 few CSVEIAGAEQFF TGCAGCGTTGAAATAGCGGGGGCTGAGCAGTTCTTC
TRBJ2-3 TRBD2 TRBV7-2 many CASIRTSSTDTQYF TGTGCCAGCATCAGGACTAGTTCTACAGATACGCAGTATTTT
TRBJ2-5 NA TRBV7-9 many CASSLQGMETQYF TGTGCCAGCAGCTTACAGGGGATGGAGACCCAGTACTTC
TRBJ1-5 TRBD1 TRBV19 few CAISDRGNSNQPQHF TGTGCCATCTCCGACAGGGGAAATAGCAATCAGCCCCAGCATTTT
TRBJ1-2 NA TRBV7-2 NA CASSSYYGYTF TGTGCCAGCAGCTCATACTATGGCTACACCTTC
TRBJ1-4 NA TRBV20-1 NA CSALRQTNEKLFF TGCAGTGCTTTGAGGCAGACTAATGAAAAACTGTTTTTT
TRBJ1-2 NA TRBV5-4 NA CASSPTGSGYGYTF TGTGCCAGCAGCCCAACAGGGTCAGGCTATGGCTACACCTTC
TRBJ1-1 NA TRBV25-1 NA CASSDPSTVGPTEAFF TGTGCCAGCAGTGACCCCTCAACGGTAGGCCCCACTGAAGCTTTCTTT
TRBJ2-1 NA TRBV5-6 few CASSSTGFYNEQFF TGTGCCAGCAGCTCTACGGGATTCTACAATGAGCAGTTCTTC
TRBJ1-2 NA TRBV7-9 NA CASSLTHGVRYGYTF TGTGCCAGCAGCTTAACCCACGGGGTACGGTATGGCTACACCTTC